This T cell receptor (beta chain) derives from a study of cytomegalovirus exposure and HLA in healthy donors (dated by TCRdb to between 2016 and 2019). With regard to the full study: According to a later analysis, one platform produced both the 110 or so validation repertoires and the 550 to 800 repertoires of the first cohort. The study aimed to test whether signatures of past pathogen exposure could be identified by cataloging public T cell receptors. Along with the roughly 700-subject first cohort, a separate validation cohort of over a hundred different subjects was used. The study combined high-throughput TCR immunosequencing, statistical association of individual TCRs with disease status, and machine learning to predict cytomegalovirus infection status.

To prepare the library, the immunoSEQ multiplex PCR assay was applied. In the authors' own workflow: A statistical classification framework was developed to diagnose cytomegalovirus status using the catalog of TCR beta chain sequences. TCRdb's version of the immuneACCESS table is confined to in-frame rearrangements and falls short of the full clone set. An unresolved V gene accounts for under half of the shortfall where checked; the remainder is of unknown origin. V, J and clone size are those of that table, while D and trimming were read from the DNA. The sample yields under 140,000 clones; over 75% were counted once. Roughly 1.4% of the sample is in the top ten clones. The germline V gene provides CDR1 SGHTA and CDR2 FQGNSA. Trimming removed 1 base from V and 3 bases from J; the gene matches leave 6 bases unexplained. CDR3 length: 16 amino acids, cysteine to phenylalanine. Just the 48-base CDR3 DNA is kept, in frame starting at base 1.

Points on this clone: The specificity of this receptor is unknown. Base qualities are not recorded, but no much larger clone differs from it by a single base.

Results the study describes overall, beyond this receptor: The classifier was reported to diagnose cytomegalovirus status with high specificity and sensitivity in both the original and validation cohorts. In vitro tests confirmed that three of the cytomegalovirus-associated TCR beta chains recognize cytomegalovirus antigens. According to the authors, the approach could potentially be generalized to other disease states and immunological phenotypes. All 120 or so repertoires were used to score co-occurrence in the validation cohort in a later analysis, because that analysis had no HLA typing for the cohort. The study listed 150 to 200 TCR beta chains as associated with cytomegalovirus. Of the cluster scores, about 94% were above 0 in a later analysis, which found that TCRs clustered in the first cohort also tended to co-occur in the 120 or so validation repertoires. Most TCR sequences were observed very rarely across donors, whereas some public TCRs were present in many individuals.

Donors formed part of the validation cohort, which comprised 120 subjects and was distinct from the first cohort of 666 subjects. The specimen sequenced was PBMCs. The sequence joins TRBV7-2 to TRBJ2-3; 8 bases in the middle match TRBD1. The source of this sequence is a woman aged 25-40 years in good health and CMV-seropositive. The DNA reads TGTGCCAGCAGCTTAGGGACAGGGTACCCAACAGATACGCAGTATTTT. It is translated as CASSLGTGYPTDTQYF.